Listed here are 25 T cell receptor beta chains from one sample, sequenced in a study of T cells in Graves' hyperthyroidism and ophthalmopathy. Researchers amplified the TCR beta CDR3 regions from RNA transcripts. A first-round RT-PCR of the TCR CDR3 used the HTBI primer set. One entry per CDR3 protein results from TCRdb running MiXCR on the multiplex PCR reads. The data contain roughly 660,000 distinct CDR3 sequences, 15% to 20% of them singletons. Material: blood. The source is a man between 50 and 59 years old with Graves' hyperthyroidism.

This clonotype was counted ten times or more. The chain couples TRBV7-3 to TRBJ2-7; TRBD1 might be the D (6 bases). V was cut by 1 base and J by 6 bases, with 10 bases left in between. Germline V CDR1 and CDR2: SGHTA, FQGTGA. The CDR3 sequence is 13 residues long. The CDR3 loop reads CASSLMGRGEQYF. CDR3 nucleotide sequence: TGTGCCAGCAGCTTAATGGGCAGGGGCGAGCAGTACTTC.

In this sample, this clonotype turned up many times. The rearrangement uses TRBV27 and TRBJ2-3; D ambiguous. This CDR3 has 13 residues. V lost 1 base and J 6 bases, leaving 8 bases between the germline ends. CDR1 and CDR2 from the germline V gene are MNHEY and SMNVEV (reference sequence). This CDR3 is CASSLWEKDTQYF. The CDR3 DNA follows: TGTGCCAGCAGTTTATGGGAAAAGGATACGCAGTATTTT.

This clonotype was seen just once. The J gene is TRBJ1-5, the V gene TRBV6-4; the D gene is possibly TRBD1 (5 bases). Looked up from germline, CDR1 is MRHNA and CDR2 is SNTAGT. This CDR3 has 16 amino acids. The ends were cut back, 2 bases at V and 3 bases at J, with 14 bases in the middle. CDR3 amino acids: CASSDPRGFDNQPQHF. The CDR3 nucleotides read TGTGCCAGCAGTGACCCCCGGGGCTTTGACAATCAGCCCCAGCATTTT.

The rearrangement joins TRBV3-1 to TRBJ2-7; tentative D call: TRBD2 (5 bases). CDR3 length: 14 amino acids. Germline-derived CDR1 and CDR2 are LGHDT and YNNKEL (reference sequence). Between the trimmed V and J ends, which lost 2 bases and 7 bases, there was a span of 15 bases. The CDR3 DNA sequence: TGTGCCAGCAGCCAACCGGGATCACCGGGGGAGCAGTACTTC. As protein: CASSQPGSPGEQYF.

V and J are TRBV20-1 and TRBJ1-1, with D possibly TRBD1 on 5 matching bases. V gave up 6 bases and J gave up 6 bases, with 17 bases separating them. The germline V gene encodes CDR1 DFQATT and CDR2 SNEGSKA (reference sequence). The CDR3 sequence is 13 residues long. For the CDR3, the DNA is TGCAGTGCCCCTAATGCGGGGGTGTCTGAAGCTTTCTTT. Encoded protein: CSAPNAGVSEAFF.

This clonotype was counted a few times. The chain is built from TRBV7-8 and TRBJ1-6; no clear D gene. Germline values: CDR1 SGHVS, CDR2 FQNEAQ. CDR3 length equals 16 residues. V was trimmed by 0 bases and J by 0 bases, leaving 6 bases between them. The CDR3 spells CASSLAGASYNSPLHF. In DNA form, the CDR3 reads TGTGCCAGCAGCTTAGCGGGAGCCTCCTATAATTCACCCCTCCACTTT.

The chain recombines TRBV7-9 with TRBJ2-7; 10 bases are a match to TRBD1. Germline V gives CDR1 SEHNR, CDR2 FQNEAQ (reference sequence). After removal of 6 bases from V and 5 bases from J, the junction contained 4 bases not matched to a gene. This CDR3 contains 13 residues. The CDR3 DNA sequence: TGTGCCAGCAGGCGGACAGGGGGTAACGAGCAGTACTTC. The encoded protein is CASRRTGGNEQYF.

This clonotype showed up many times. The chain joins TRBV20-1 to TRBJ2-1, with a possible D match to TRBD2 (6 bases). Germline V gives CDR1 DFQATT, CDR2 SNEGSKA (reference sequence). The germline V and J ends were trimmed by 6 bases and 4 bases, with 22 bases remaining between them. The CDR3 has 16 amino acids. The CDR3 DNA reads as TGCAGTGCCCTAGGGCGACGGCCTAGCGAGTACAATGAGCAGTTCTTC. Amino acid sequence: CSALGRRPSEYNEQFF.

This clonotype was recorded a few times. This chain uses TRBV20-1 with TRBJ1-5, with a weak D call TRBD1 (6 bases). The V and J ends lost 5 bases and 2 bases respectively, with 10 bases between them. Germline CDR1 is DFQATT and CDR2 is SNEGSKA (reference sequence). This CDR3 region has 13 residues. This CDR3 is CSASWGRNQPQHF. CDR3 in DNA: TGCAGTGCTTCCTGGGGGCGCAATCAGCCCCAGCATTTT.

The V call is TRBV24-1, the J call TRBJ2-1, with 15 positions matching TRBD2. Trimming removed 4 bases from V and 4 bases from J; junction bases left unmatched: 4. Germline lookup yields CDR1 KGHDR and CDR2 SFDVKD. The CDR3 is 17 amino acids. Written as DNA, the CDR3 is TGTGCCACCAGTGAACCCGGGACTAGCGGGAGGTACAATGAGCAGTTCTTC. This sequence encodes CATSEPGTSGRYNEQFF.

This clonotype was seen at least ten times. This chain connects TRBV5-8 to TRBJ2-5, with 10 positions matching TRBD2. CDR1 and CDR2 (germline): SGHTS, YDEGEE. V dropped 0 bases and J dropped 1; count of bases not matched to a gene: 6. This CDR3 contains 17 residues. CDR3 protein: CASSLGGTSETQETQYF. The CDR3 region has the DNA TGTGCCAGCAGCTTGGGTGGGACTAGCGAGACCCAAGAGACCCAGTACTTC.

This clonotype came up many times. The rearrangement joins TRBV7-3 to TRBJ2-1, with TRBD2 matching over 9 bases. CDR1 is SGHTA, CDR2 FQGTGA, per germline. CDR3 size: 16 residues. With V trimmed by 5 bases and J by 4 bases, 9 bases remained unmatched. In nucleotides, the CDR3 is TGTGCCAGCAGCACGGCCGCTAGCGGGGTGTACAATGAGCAGTTCTTC. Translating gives CASSTAASGVYNEQFF.

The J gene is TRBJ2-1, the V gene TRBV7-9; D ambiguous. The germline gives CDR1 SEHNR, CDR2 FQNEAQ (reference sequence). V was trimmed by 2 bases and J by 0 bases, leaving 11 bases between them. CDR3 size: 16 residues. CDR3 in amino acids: CASSLSPESSYNEQFF. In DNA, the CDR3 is TGTGCCAGCAGCTTATCTCCTGAGAGCTCCTACAATGAGCAGTTCTTC.

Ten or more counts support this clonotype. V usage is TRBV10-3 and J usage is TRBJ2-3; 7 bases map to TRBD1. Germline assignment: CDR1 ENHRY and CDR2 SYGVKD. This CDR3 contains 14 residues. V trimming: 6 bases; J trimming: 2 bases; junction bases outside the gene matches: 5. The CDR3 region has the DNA TGTGCCATCAGCTCTAGGGGGCCCACAGATACGCAGTATTTT. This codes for CAISSRGPTDTQYF.

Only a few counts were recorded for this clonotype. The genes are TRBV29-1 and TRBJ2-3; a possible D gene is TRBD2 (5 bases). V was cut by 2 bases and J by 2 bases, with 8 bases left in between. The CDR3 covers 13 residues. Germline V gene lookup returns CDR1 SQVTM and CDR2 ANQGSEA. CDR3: CSVERGYTDTQYF. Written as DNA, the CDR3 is TGCAGCGTTGAACGGGGTTACACAGATACGCAGTATTTT.

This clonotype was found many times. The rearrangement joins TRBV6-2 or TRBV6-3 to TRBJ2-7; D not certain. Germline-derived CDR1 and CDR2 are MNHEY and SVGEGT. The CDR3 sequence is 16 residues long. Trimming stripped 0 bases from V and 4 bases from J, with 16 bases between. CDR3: CASSYSKDAVRYEQYF. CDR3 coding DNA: TGTGCCAGCAGTTACTCAAAAGACGCGGTTCGGTACGAGCAGTACTTC.

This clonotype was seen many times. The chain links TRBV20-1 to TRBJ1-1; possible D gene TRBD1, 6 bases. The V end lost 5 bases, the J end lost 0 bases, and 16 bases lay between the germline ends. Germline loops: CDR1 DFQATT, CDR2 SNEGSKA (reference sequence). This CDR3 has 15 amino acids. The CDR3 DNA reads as TGCAGTGCTCTACGGGACATTTCCTTGAACACTGAAGCTTTCTTT. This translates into CSALRDISLNTEAFF.

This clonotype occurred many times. Here the CDR3 reads CASSYPQGNAYEQYF. CDR3 in DNA: TGTGCCAGCAGTTATCCACAGGGGAACGCCTACGAGCAGTACTTC. The genes are TRBV6-5 and TRBJ2-7; 7 nucleotides align to TRBD1. The CDR3 has 15 amino acids. Germline trimming cut 3 bases from V and 2 bases from J; bases unmatched to any gene: 7. The germline CDR1 and CDR2 sequences are MNHEY and SVGAGI.

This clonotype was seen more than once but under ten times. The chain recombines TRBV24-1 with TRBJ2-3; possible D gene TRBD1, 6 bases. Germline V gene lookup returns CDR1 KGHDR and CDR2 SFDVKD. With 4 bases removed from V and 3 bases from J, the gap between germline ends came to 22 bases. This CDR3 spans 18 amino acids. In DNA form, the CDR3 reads TGTGCCACCAGTGACTACCCGACGACAGGCCGAGAGACAGATACGCAGTATTTT. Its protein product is CATSDYPTTGRETDTQYF.

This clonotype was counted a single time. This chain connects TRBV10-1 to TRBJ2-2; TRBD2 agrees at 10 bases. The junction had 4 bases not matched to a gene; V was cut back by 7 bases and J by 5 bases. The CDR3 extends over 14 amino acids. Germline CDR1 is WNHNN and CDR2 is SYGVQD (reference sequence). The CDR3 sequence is CASTSGRGTGELFF. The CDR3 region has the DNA TGCGCCAGCACTAGCGGGAGAGGAACCGGGGAGCTGTTTTTT.

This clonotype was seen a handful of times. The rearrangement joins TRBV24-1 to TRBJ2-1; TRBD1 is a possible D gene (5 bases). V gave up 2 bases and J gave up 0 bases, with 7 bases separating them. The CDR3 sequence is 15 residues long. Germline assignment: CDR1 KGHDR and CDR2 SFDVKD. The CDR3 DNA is TGTGCCACCAGTGATTCAGGGTTCTCCTACAATGAGCAGTTCTTC. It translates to CATSDSGFSYNEQFF.

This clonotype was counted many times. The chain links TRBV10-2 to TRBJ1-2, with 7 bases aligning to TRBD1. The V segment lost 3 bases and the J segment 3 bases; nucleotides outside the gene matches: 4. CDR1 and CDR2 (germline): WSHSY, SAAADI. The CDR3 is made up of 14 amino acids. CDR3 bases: TGCGCCAGCAGTGACCAGGGGGTAGACTATGGCTACACCTTC. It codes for CASSDQGVDYGYTF.

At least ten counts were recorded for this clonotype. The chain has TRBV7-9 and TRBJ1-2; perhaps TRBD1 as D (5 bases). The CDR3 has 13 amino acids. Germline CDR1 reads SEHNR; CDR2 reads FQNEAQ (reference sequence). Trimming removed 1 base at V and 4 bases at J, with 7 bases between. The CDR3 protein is CASSLEGLYGYTF. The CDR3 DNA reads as TGTGCCAGCAGCTTAGAGGGACTCTATGGCTACACCTTC.

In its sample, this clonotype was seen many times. CDR3 loop: CASSLALSRGDTQYF. The CDR3 DNA reads as TGTGCCAGCAGCTTAGCGCTAAGCCGGGGAGATACGCAGTATTTT. The chain is built from TRBV7-8 and TRBJ2-3, with D possibly TRBD2 on 5 matching bases. The CDR3 sequence is 15 residues long. The V end was cut by 0 bases, the J end by 5 bases, with 12 bases between. CDR1 is SGHVS and CDR2 is FQNEAQ in the germline V gene.

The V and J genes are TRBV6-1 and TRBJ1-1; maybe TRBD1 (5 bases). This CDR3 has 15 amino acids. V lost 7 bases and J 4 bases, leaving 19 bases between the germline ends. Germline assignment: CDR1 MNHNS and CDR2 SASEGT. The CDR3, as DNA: TGTGCCAGCACCAACCCTTACCGGGACGGCACTGAAGCTTTCTTT. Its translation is CASTNPYRDGTEAFF.